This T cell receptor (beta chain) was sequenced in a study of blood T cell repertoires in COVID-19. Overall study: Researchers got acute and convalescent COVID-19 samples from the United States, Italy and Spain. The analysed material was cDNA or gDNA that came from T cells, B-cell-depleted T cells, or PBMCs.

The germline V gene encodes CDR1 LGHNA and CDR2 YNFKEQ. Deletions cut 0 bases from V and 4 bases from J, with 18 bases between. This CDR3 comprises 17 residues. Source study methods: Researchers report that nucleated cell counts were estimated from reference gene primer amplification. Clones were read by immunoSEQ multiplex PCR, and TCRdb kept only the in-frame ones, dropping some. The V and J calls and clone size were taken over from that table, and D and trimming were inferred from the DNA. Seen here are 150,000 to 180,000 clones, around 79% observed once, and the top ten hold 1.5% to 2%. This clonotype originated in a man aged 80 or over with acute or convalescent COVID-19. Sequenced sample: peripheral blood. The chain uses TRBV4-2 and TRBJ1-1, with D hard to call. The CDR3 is CASSQDERRVRGTEAFF. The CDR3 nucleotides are TGTGCCAGCAGCCAAGATGAGAGACGGGTGCGGGGCACTGAAGCTTTCTTT.